This TCR beta chain appears in the sequencing data of a study of neurological immune-mediated disorders. This clonotype occurred many times. Its antigen is as yet unknown. Study-level results: TCR-beta repertoires seemed private in all groups, with no expanded CDR3 amino acid sequences shared.

By 5'RACE with 10-nucleotide random UMIs, the cDNA was made. TCRdb reanalysed the 5' RACE reads using MiXCR and keeps one entry per CDR3 protein. The data show some 26,000 distinct CDR3 sequences, with 6.6% seen just once and roughly 9% held by the top ten. This sequence was found in a woman aged 45-60 years in good health. Sequenced input: PBMCs.

CDR3 amino acids: CASSWFGRKITGELFF. DNA of the CDR3: TGTGCCAGCAGTTGGTTTGGCAGGAAAATCACCGGGGAGCTGTTTTTT. The chain links TRBV28 to TRBJ2-2; D gene ambiguous. The CDR3 sequence is 16 residues long. V shed 4 bases and J shed 4 bases, with 16 bases lying between them. The germline CDR1 and CDR2 sequences are MDHEN and SYDVKM.